This is a list of T cell receptor beta chains from one sample in a study of T cell responses to AZD1222 COVID-19 vaccine. The table came from immunoSEQ multiplex PCR; TCRdb's copy has only in-frame clones and leaves some out. The sample carries 100,000 to 120,000 clones, approximately 89% recorded once. The source was peripheral blood, collected 28 days after the second AZD1222 dose. The source of these receptors is an adult who received the AZD1222 COVID-19 vaccine. Both conserved end residues are part of each CDR3. The D gene is left open where the match is weak. Clone size is given for some rows only: seen once, a few or many times, or a class if the clone is expanded.

clone_size j_call d_call v_call cdr3_aa cdr3_nt
NA TRBJ1-5 TRBD1 TRBV10-3 CAITLDRSCNQPQHF TGTGCCATCACACTGGACAGGTCGTGCAATCAGCCCCAGCATTTT
few TRBJ1-6 TRBD1 TRBV5-6 CASSHTGTGLNSPLHF TGTGCCAGCAGCCACACCGGGACAGGGCTTAATTCACCCCTCCACTTT
NA TRBJ2-7 NA TRBV11-3 CASSSQRGDSEQYF TGTGCCAGCAGCTCCCAAAGGGGAGACAGCGAGCAGTACTTC
NA TRBJ2-7 NA TRBV9 CASSPQPGQKQYF TGTGCCAGCAGCCCCCAACCAGGACAGAAGCAGTACTTC
NA TRBJ2-2 NA TRBV9 CASSPRAAEAGELFF TGTGCCAGCAGCCCCCGAGCCGCGGAGGCCGGGGAGCTGTTTTTT
NA TRBJ2-1 TRBD2 TRBV7-2 CASSHYSGRAYNEQFF TGTGCCAGCAGCCATTATAGCGGGAGGGCCTACAATGAGCAGTTCTTC
NA TRBJ1-1 NA TRBV6-5 CASSAWGRDTEAFF TGTGCCAGCAGCGCCTGGGGCAGGGATACTGAAGCTTTCTTT
NA TRBJ1-1 NA TRBV29-1 CSVESQGYRTEAFF TGCAGCGTTGAAAGTCAGGGTTATAGGACTGAAGCTTTCTTT
NA TRBJ2-2 TRBD1 TRBV4-1 CASGTGGFGELFF TGCGCCAGCGGGACAGGGGGCTTCGGGGAGCTGTTTTTT
NA TRBJ2-3 TRBD2 TRBV7-2 CASSLGIAGVADTQYF TGTGCCAGCAGCTTAGGCATAGCGGGAGTGGCAGATACGCAGTATTTT
NA TRBJ2-1 NA TRBV2 CASTLREPYNEQFF TGTGCCAGTACCTTGCGGGAACCTTACAATGAGCAGTTCTTC
NA TRBJ1-2 NA TRBV28 CASSFRVQGAGYTF TGTGCCAGCAGTTTCAGGGTACAGGGCGCTGGCTACACCTTC
once TRBJ2-3 NA TRBV5-4 CASSPGVRGDTQYF TGTGCCAGCAGCCCAGGGGTTAGGGGAGATACGCAGTATTTT
once TRBJ1-1 NA TRBV6-2/TRBV6-3 CASSRNRAGNEAFF TGTGCCAGCAGCCGAAACAGGGCGGGCAATGAAGCTTTCTTT
NA TRBJ1-1 NA TRBV5-6 CASSLKGRITEAFF TGTGCCAGCAGCTTAAAGGGGAGGATCACTGAAGCTTTCTTT
NA TRBJ1-1 NA TRBV7-2 CASSLGRGLNTEAFF TGTGCCAGCAGCTTAGGCCGGGGACTGAACACTGAAGCTTTCTTT
NA TRBJ2-3 NA TRBV7-9 CASSLEGPTDTQYF TGTGCCAGCAGCTTAGAGGGGCCCACAGATACGCAGTATTTT
NA TRBJ2-1 TRBD2 TRBV28 CASSSPGRDEQFF TGTGCCAGCAGTAGTCCAGGGAGGGATGAGCAGTTCTTC
NA TRBJ2-3 NA TRBV13 CASSGRWASYTQYF TGTGCCAGCAGCGGGCGGTGGGCTAGCTATACGCAGTATTTT
once TRBJ2-1 NA TRBV28 CASSSSYYPQFF TGTGCCAGCAGTTCGTCCTACTACCCGCAGTTCTTC
NA TRBJ1-5 NA TRBV21-1 CASSKRRQNNQPQHF TGTGCCAGCAGCAAACGGCGGCAGAACAATCAGCCCCAGCATTTT
NA TRBJ1-4 TRBD1 TRBV7-2 CASSLGWGTANEKLFF TGTGCCAGCAGCTTAGGGTGGGGGACAGCTAATGAAAAACTGTTTTTT
once TRBJ2-5 NA TRBV10-3 CAISRTFQETQYF TGTGCCATCAGCCGGACATTCCAAGAGACCCAGTACTTC
NA TRBJ2-6 NA TRBV6-5 CASSYSITGANVLTF TGTGCCAGCAGTTACTCTATAACTGGGGCCAACGTCCTGACTTTC